Included here is one T cell receptor beta chain sequence, with context. No antigen is known for it. The authors produced TCR alpha and TCR beta cDNA libraries with sample barcodes and UMIs by 5'RACE using constant-segment primers. TCRdb reanalysed the 5' RACE reads using MiXCR and keeps one entry per CDR3 protein. Here the sample spans 350,000 to 500,000 distinct CDR3 sequences, around 19% being singletons. The data were taken from a study of T-cell memory formation after mild COVID-19. About the study: Across donors, TCR clusters were largely donor specific. Study outcomes and limitations: Clones that got smaller from day 15 to 85 had even CD4/CD8, while clones growing later tipped toward CD4+.

The CDR3 sequence is 16 residues long. Germline V gene sequence: CDR1 SGHTA, CDR2 FQGNSA. Trimming stripped 4 bases from V and 2 bases from J, with 15 bases between. The source of this sequence is an adult woman who had mild COVID-19 (a few samples of this study predate the infection). Cell type and time point are not known. Sequencing was done on a sample of PBMCs or a T cell subset sorted from them (not recorded which). This sequence joins TRBV7-2 and TRBJ1-5, with a weak D call TRBD1 (6 bases). CDR3 loop: CASSSQGGLGNQPQHF. The DNA of the CDR3 is TGTGCCAGCAGCTCACAGGGAGGATTGGGCAATCAGCCCCAGCATTTT.